These 27 T cell receptor beta chains originate from one sample sequenced in a study of control samples from healthy donors and cancer patients. The protocol was immunoSEQ multiplex PCR, while the TCRdb copy is restricted to in-frame clones and leaves out a portion. The sample consists of roughly 140,000 clones, approximately 91% of them appearing once. Sequences were obtained from blood. These receptors all come from a young man in good health.

J is TRBJ2-2 and V is TRBV10-3; D gene ambiguous. This CDR3 is 12 amino acids long. V gave up 0 bases and J gave up 6 bases, with 2 bases separating them. Germline V gene data show CDR1 as ENHRY and CDR2 as SYGVKD. The DNA for the CDR3 is TGTGCCATCAGTGAGTCACCCGGGGAGCTGTTTTTT. It codes for CAISESPGELFF.

This clone has just one count. The rearrangement uses TRBV14 and TRBJ2-1; 11 bases match TRBD2. The J segment lost 6 bases and the V segment lost 1 base, leaving 5 bases of the junction unmatched. The CDR3 loop spans 16 amino acids. Per the germline V gene, CDR1 is SGHDN and CDR2 is FVKESK. CDR3 nucleotides: TGTGCCAGCAGCCAAGGGGTACTAGCGGGAGTCAATGAGCAGTTCTTC. Translation: CASSQGVLAGVNEQFF.

The genes are TRBV7-3 and TRBJ2-3; 15 bases agree with TRBD2. Per germline, CDR1 SGHTA and CDR2 FQGTGA. The V and J ends lost 5 bases and 1 base, in that order; junction bases with no gene match: 1. The CDR3 extends over 16 amino acids. CDR3 sequence (DNA): TGTGCCAGCAGCCGGACTAGCGGGAGGGGCACAGATACGCAGTATTTT. It is translated as CASSRTSGRGTDTQYF.

This clone was counted only a few times. The gene calls are TRBV29-1 and TRBJ2-3; D may correspond to TRBD1 or TRBD2 (5 bases each). This CDR3 region has 13 residues. Trimming removed 8 bases from V and 6 bases from J, with 18 bases in between. CDR1 is SQVTM and CDR2 is ANQGSEA in the germline V gene. The CDR3 protein is CSTAWGRTDTQYF. DNA of the CDR3: TGCAGCACCGCATGGGGACGTACGGATACGCAGTATTTT.

J is TRBJ1-2 and V is TRBV7-2; TRBD1 might be the D (6 bases). From germline, CDR1 is SGHTA and CDR2 FQGNSA. Trimming cost V 0 bases and J 1 base, with 12 bases left between them. The CDR3 is made up of 16 amino acids. CDR3 region: CASSLAPGAGNYGYTF. The CDR3 region has the DNA TGTGCCAGCAGCTTAGCACCGGGGGCTGGTAACTATGGCTACACCTTC.

This clone was seen just once. The chain joins TRBV6-5 to TRBJ2-7; D might be TRBD1 (5 bases). CDR3 size: 14 residues. Germline V CDR1 and CDR2: MNHEY, SVGAGI. Trimming left V 8 bases short and J 5 bases short, with 19 bases between. CDR3 loop: CASHEAGMVHEQYF. The CDR3 nucleotides are TGTGCCAGCCACGAAGCAGGGATGGTCCACGAGCAGTACTTC.

The chain has TRBV18 and TRBJ1-1; 7 nucleotides line up with TRBD1. This CDR3 is built from 15 residues. From germline, CDR1 is KGHSH and CDR2 LQKENI. V lost 4 bases, J lost 1 base, and 6 bases stayed unmatched. The CDR3 region has the DNA TGTGCCAGCTCACTAGGACAGGCGACGAACACTGAAGCTTTCTTT. Its translation: CASSLGQATNTEAFF.

This clone occurred once. The rearrangement uses TRBV30 and TRBJ2-7; the match to TRBD2 covers 10 bases. The length of the CDR3 is 15 residues. V lost 0 bases to trimming and J lost 6 bases; unmatched junction nucleotides: 8. Germline lookup yields CDR1 GTSNPN and CDR2 SVGIG (reference sequence). Here the CDR3 reads CAWSVFPSGRREQYF. DNA of the CDR3: TGTGCCTGGAGTGTATTCCCTAGCGGGAGACGCGAGCAGTACTTC. Using reference TRBV30 and TRBJ2-7 for the parts outside the CDR3, the full variable domain is SQTIHQWPATLVQPVGSPLSLECTVEGTSNPNLYWYRQAAGRGLQLLFYSVGIGQISSEVPQNLSASRPQDRQFILSSKKLLLSDSGFYLCAWSVFPSGRREQYFGPGTRLTVT.

The chain uses TRBV28 and TRBJ1-2, with D perhaps TRBD1 (6 bases). CDR3 length equals 15 residues. The germline CDR1 and CDR2 sequences are MDHEN and SYDVKM. Deletions cut 1 base from V and 6 bases from J, with 15 bases between. CDR3 sequence reads: CASSLSGGGMDGYTF. CDR3 bases: TGTGCCAGCAGTTTATCTGGGGGCGGGATGGATGGCTACACCTTC.

The chain employs TRBV5-1 and TRBJ2-1; D unresolved. V was clipped by 0 bases and J by 6 bases, with 10 bases between them. This CDR3 has 14 residues. The germline V gene has CDR1 SGHRS and CDR2 YFSETQ. CDR3 nucleotide sequence: TGCGCCAGCAGCTTGGATAGGTTGGGCAATGAGCAGTTCTTC. It translates to CASSLDRLGNEQFF.

V usage is TRBV12-3 or TRBV12-4 and J usage is TRBJ2-2; D is undetermined. The CDR3 extends over 13 amino acids. V lost 6 bases and J 0 bases, leaving 5 bases between the germline ends. The CDR3 is CASRETNTGELFF. The CDR3 DNA reads as TGTGCCAGCAGGGAAACGAACACCGGGGAGCTGTTTTTT.

The V call is TRBV6-5, the J call TRBJ2-7, with 10 nucleotides matching TRBD2. Germline V lookup: CDR1 MNHEY, CDR2 SVGAGI. The CDR3 sequence is 14 residues long. The J segment lost 1 base and the V segment lost 7 bases, leaving 4 bases of the junction unmatched. CDR3 loop: CASTRTSGSYEQYF. The CDR3 DNA is TGTGCCAGCACCCGGACTAGCGGTTCCTACGAGCAGTACTTC.

The V and J genes are TRBV7-2 and TRBJ2-2; possible D gene TRBD2, 6 bases. With 5 bases removed from V and 5 bases from J, the gap between germline ends came to 18 bases. CDR1 is SGHTA and CDR2 is FQGNSA in the germline V gene. The CDR3 runs 16 residues. CDR3 sequence: CASSPGMGGKTGELFF. As DNA, the CDR3 is TGTGCCAGCAGCCCCGGGATGGGAGGAAAAACCGGGGAGCTGTTTTTT.

The gene calls are TRBV19 and TRBJ2-2, with TRBD2 identical over 14 bases. The CDR3 sequence is 21 residues long. With V trimmed by 3 bases and J by 4 bases, 16 bases remained unmatched. CDR1 and CDR2 (germline): LNHDA, SQIVND (reference sequence). The CDR3 DNA sequence: TGTGCCAGTAGTATCACACTTCGACTAGCGGGAGGGCCAAGGGGCACCGGGGAGCTGTTTTTT. It codes for CASSITLRLAGGPRGTGELFF.

The chain employs TRBV29-1 and TRBJ2-7; maybe TRBD2 (5 bases). V gave up 6 bases and J gave up 1 base, with 10 bases separating them. The CDR3 loop spans 12 amino acids. CDR1 and CDR2 from the germline V gene are SQVTM and ANQGSEA. CDR3 protein: CSVASGSYEQYF. CDR3 nucleotides: TGCAGCGTAGCGTCGGGGTCCTACGAGCAGTACTTC.

The table lists this clone with a few counts. The V gene is TRBV2, the J gene TRBJ2-7, with 7 bases matching TRBD1. Germline V gives CDR1 SNHLY, CDR2 FYNNEI. Trimming cost V 5 bases and J 0 bases; bases outside gene matches: 1. The CDR3 covers 13 residues. CDR3 sequence: CASSWTGSYEQYF. The CDR3 nucleotides read TGTGCCAGCAGTTGGACAGGCTCCTACGAGCAGTACTTC.

This rearrangement joins TRBV6-2 or TRBV6-3 to TRBJ1-5; TRBD1 aligns across 11 bases. The trim removed 4 bases at V and 15 bases at J, leaving 5 bases unmatched. The CDR3 contains 12 residues. Germline V gives CDR1 MNHEY, CDR2 SVGEGT. DNA for the CDR3: TGTGCCAGCAGTTCCCCGGACAGGGGGCTGCATTTT. Amino acid sequence: CASSSPDRGLHF.

This clone was observed a handful of times. The chain carries TRBV11-2 and TRBJ2-2; D is ambiguous. Deletions cut 3 bases from V and 4 bases from J, with 15 bases between. This CDR3 is 16 amino acids long. From germline, CDR1 is SGHAT and CDR2 FQNNGV. The CDR3 nucleotides read TGTGCCAGCAGCTTTGTTCCAGCGAGAATCACCGGGGAGCTGTTTTTT. Translated, it gives CASSFVPARITGELFF.

The chain couples TRBV18 to TRBJ1-1; D might be TRBD1 (6 bases). The CDR3 loop spans 15 amino acids. From germline, CDR1 is KGHSH and CDR2 LQKENI. Trimming took 4 bases from V and 0 from J, leaving 12 bases between them. The CDR3 sequence is CASSLGGPMNTEAFF. In DNA form, the CDR3 reads TGTGCCAGCTCACTCGGGGGGCCTATGAACACTGAAGCTTTCTTT.

V is TRBV2 and J is TRBJ2-2, with D possibly being TRBD2 (6 bases). Germline CDR1 SNHLY, CDR2 FYNNEI. The CDR3 length is 14 residues. V was pared by 6 bases and J by 6 bases, with 14 bases between. CDR3 sequence reads: CASRDGGGAGELFF. CDR3 nucleotides: TGTGCCAGCAGGGACGGGGGAGGAGCCGGGGAGCTGTTTTTT.

This chain uses TRBV11-2 with TRBJ2-2, with D possibly matching TRBD1 (9 bases). V was cut by 4 bases and J by 5 bases, with 23 bases left in between. The length of the CDR3 is 18 residues. Germline V gene lookup returns CDR1 SGHAT and CDR2 FQNNGV. The CDR3 DNA sequence: TGTGCCAGCAGCTCCACACTTAGCGGGACAGGGTTAACCGGGGAGCTGTTTTTT. It encodes CASSSTLSGTGLTGELFF.

V gene TRBV4-3 combines with J gene TRBJ2-7, with 8 bases matching TRBD1. V shed 0 bases, J shed 9 bases, and the junction held 7 bases outside the gene matches. The germline gives CDR1 LGHNA, CDR2 YSLEER. CDR3 length: 14 residues. The CDR3 coding sequence is TGCGCCAGCAGCCAAGATGTCCAGGGGGCTAGGCAGTACTTC. Translating gives CASSQDVQGARQYF.

The chain carries TRBV19 and TRBJ1-2; a possible D gene is TRBD1 (5 bases). Deletions cut 6 bases from V and 4 bases from J, with 15 bases between. Germline CDR1 is LNHDA and CDR2 is SQIVND (reference sequence). The CDR3 is 14 amino acids. DNA for the CDR3: TGTGCCAGTAGGAAGGGAGGGGCGATCTATGGCTACACCTTC. This translates into CASRKGGAIYGYTF.

The chain couples TRBV23-1 to TRBJ1-2; TRBD1 aligns across 7 bases. TRBV23-1 is an ORF, with its function uncertain. The CDR3 is made up of 14 amino acids. V lost 3 bases to trimming and J lost 2 bases; unmatched junction nucleotides: 3. The CDR3 nucleotides are TGCGCCAGCAGTCATGCCAGGGGGAACTATGGCTACACCTTC. Translating it yields CASSHARGNYGYTF.

V and J are TRBV6-5 and TRBJ1-1; possible D gene TRBD1, 5 bases. CDR1 and CDR2 (germline): MNHEY, SVGAGI. This CDR3 region has 14 residues. Trimming left V 6 bases short and J 1 base short, with 12 bases between. The CDR3 loop is CASRAGGSNTEAFF. The CDR3 DNA sequence: TGTGCCAGCAGGGCCGGGGGTTCGAACACTGAAGCTTTCTTT.

This chain joins TRBV30 and TRBJ1-1; 9 positions agree with TRBD1. With 1 base clipped from V and 6 bases from J, the junction kept 9 bases outside the gene matches. The germline V gene has CDR1 GTSNPN and CDR2 SVGIG (reference sequence). The CDR3 totals 15 residues. The CDR3: CAWSAPDRGAPEAFF. In nucleotides, the CDR3 is TGTGCCTGGAGTGCCCCGGACAGGGGAGCCCCTGAAGCTTTCTTT.

The CDR3 DNA reads as TGCGCCAGCAGCCACCGACAGGGAGAGGTGACCCAGTACTTC. Encoded protein: CASSHRQGEVTQYF. V gene TRBV4-1 combines with J gene TRBJ2-5, with 7 bases aligning to TRBD1. There are 14 residues in the CDR3. The germline V gene has CDR1 MGHRA and CDR2 YSYEKL. V was pared by 3 bases and J by 7 bases, with 8 bases of the junction left unmatched.